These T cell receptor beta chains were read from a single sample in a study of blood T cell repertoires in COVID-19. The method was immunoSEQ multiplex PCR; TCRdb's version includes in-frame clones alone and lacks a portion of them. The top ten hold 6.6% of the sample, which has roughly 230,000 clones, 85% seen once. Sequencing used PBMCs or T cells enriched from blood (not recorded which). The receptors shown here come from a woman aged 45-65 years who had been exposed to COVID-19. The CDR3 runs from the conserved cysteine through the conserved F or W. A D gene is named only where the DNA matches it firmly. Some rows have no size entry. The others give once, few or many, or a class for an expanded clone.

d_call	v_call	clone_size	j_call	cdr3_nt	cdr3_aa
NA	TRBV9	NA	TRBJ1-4	TGTGCCAGCGGGACTGAAGCAACTAATGAAAAACTGTTTTTT	CASGTEATNEKLFF
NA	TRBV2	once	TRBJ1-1	TGTGCCAGCAGCCAGGAGAGGGACACTGAAGCTTTCTTT	CASSQERDTEAFF
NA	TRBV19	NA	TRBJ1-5	TGTGCCAGTAGTGCCTACGGGACACTCAATCAGCCCCAGCATTTT	CASSAYGTLNQPQHF
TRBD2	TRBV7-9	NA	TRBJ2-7	TGTGCCAGCAGCGGAGGAATAGCGGGGATCTACGAGCAGTACTTC	CASSGGIAGIYEQYF
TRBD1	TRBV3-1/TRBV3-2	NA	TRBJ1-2	TGTGCCAGCAGCCAAGAAGGGGGCCGTGGAGTAGGAGGCTACACCTTC	CASSQEGGRGVGGYTF
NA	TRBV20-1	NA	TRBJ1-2	TGCAGTGCTAGATCTTATCCTGGCTACACCTTC	CSARSYPGYTF
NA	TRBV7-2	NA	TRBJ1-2	TGTGCCAGCAGTTCCACCCCCACAGGGACTAACTATGGCTACACCTTC	CASSSTPTGTNYGYTF
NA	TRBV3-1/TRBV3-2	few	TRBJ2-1	TGTGCCAGCAGCCAGAGTAGGGGGACCTACAATGAGCAGTTCTTC	CASSQSRGTYNEQFF
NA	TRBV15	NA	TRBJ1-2	TGTGCCACCAGCAGAGATGGGGGCTACTATGGCTACACCTTC	CATSRDGGYYGYTF
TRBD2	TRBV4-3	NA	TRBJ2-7	TGCGCCAGCAGCCCCGGACTAGCGGCTAGCTCCTACGAGCAGTACTTC	CASSPGLAASSYEQYF